A single sample is the source of the 20 T cell receptor beta chains below, sequenced in a study of OX40 agonist ivuxolimab in advanced cancers. TCRdb keeps only in-frame clones here, not all; method: immunoSEQ multiplex PCR. The table lists about 88,000 clones, approximately 87% of them singletons. Source: CD4+ or CD8+ T cells sorted from blood, taken in a trial of the OX40 agonist ivuxolimab. Receptor source: an adult with an advanced solid tumor such as melanoma, head and neck, liver or kidney cancer.

This clone turned up a few times. This chain joins TRBV23-1 and TRBJ1-6; D not resolved. TRBV23-1 is filed as an ORF, its function uncertain. Trimming pared 8 bases from V and 7 bases from J, leaving 15 bases between. This CDR3 is built from 14 residues. The chain's CDR3 is CASPGRARNSPLHF. DNA for the CDR3: TGCGCCAGCCCCGGGCGGGCTCGAAATTCACCCCTCCACTTT.

The V call is TRBV19, the J call TRBJ1-2; the D gene is possibly TRBD1 (5 bases). Trimming cost V 3 bases and J 3 bases, with 8 bases left between them. CDR3 length: 13 amino acids. Looked up from germline, CDR1 is LNHDA and CDR2 is SQIVND (reference sequence). The CDR3: CASSMGQDYGYTF. CDR3 bases: TGTGCCAGTAGTATGGGGCAGGACTATGGCTACACCTTC.

The rearrangement uses TRBV4-1 and TRBJ2-1; 9 positions agree with TRBD2. J gave up 4 bases and V 4 bases, and 8 bases lay outside the gene matches. The germline gives CDR1 MGHRA, CDR2 YSYEKL. This CDR3 is 16 amino acids long. The DNA for the CDR3 is TGCGCCAGCAGCCCTGGAAGCGGGAGGTCTTACAATGAGCAGTTCTTC. It encodes CASSPGSGRSYNEQFF.

V and J are TRBV9 and TRBJ2-7; the match to TRBD1 covers 8 bases. Trimming took 0 bases from V and 3 from J; bases not matched to a gene: 8. Per the germline V gene, CDR1 is SGDLS and CDR2 is YYNGEE. This CDR3 comprises 16 residues. The CDR3 is CASSVGPGQDGYEQYF. The CDR3 nucleotides are TGTGCCAGCAGCGTAGGCCCGGGACAGGATGGCTACGAGCAGTACTTC.

The J gene is TRBJ2-7, the V gene TRBV30; D is perhaps TRBD2 (6 bases). The CDR3 runs 12 residues. Between the trimmed V and J ends, which lost 3 bases and 3 bases, there was a span of 9 bases. Germline lookup yields CDR1 GTSNPN and CDR2 SVGIG (reference sequence). As DNA, the CDR3 is TGTGCCTGGAGGGGGGGTAACTACGAGCAGTACTTC. Its translation: CAWRGGNYEQYF.

The rearrangement joins TRBV19 to TRBJ1-4, with D possibly matching TRBD1 (5 bases). Trimming took off 8 bases at V and 8 bases at J, with 18 bases between the two ends. Looked up from germline, CDR1 is LNHDA and CDR2 is SQIVND (reference sequence). The CDR3 contains 14 residues. The CDR3 DNA follows: TGTGCCAGTCTGGGACGGGGGGTCGCGGAAAAACTGTTTTTT. Translation gives CASLGRGVAEKLFF.

The V gene is TRBV10-3, the J gene TRBJ2-3; no clear D gene. This CDR3 is 16 amino acids long. V lost 0 bases to trimming and J lost 0 bases, with 10 bases between them. Germline V gives CDR1 ENHRY, CDR2 SYGVKD. The CDR3 reads CAISESSDSSTDTQYF. The CDR3 coding sequence is TGTGCCATCAGTGAGTCGAGTGATAGCAGCACAGATACGCAGTATTTT.

The sample holds a few counts of this clone. This chain uses TRBV21-1 with TRBJ2-7. TRBV21-1 is tagged as a pseudogene. This CDR3 spans 15 amino acids. Written as DNA, the CDR3 is TGTGCCAGCAGCAAACGGGCATACCACATCTACGAGCAGTACTTC. It codes for CASSKRAYHIYEQYF.

CDR3 amino acids: CASSTGGITEAFF. CDR3 sequence (DNA): TGTGCCAGCTCAACGGGGGGGATCACTGAAGCTTTCTTT. This chain joins TRBV18 and TRBJ1-1, with D perhaps matching TRBD1 (5 bases). Germline CDR1 KGHSH, CDR2 LQKENI. V was trimmed by 5 bases and J by 4 bases, leaving 11 bases between them. The CDR3 totals 13 residues.

The chain couples TRBV9 to TRBJ1-4, with TRBD1 matching 8 bases. Trimming removed 2 bases from V and 7 bases from J; junction bases left unmatched: 10. Germline-derived CDR1 and CDR2 are SGDLS and YYNGEE. The CDR3 loop spans 16 amino acids. This chain's CDR3 is CASSVAATGVAEKLFF. CDR3 nucleotides: TGTGCCAGCAGCGTTGCCGCGACAGGGGTAGCTGAAAAACTGTTTTTT.

The chain couples TRBV6-5 to TRBJ2-2; TRBD1 agrees at 8 bases. Per the germline V gene, CDR1 is MNHEY and CDR2 is SVGAGI. Unmatched junction bases numbered 10, after V lost 10 bases and J lost 6 bases. The CDR3 spans 14 residues. CDR3 region: CATRQGKGSGELFF. The CDR3 nucleotides are TGTGCCACCCGACAGGGGAAAGGGTCCGGGGAGCTGTTTTTT.

CDR3 in DNA: TGTGCTAGTGGTCTTCTTCCAGATACGCAGTATTTT. This sequence encodes CASGLLPDTQYF. This chain links TRBV12-5 with TRBJ2-3; D unclear. Germline CDR1 reads LGHNT; CDR2 reads FRNRAP. This CDR3 has 12 amino acids. Trimming took off 5 bases at V and 4 bases at J, with 7 bases between the two ends.

This clone was seen just once. The chain has TRBV5-5 and TRBJ2-3, with a tentative D call TRBD1 (6 bases). There are 16 residues in the CDR3. CDR1 and CDR2 from the germline V gene are SGHKS and YYEKEE (reference sequence). V dropped 3 bases and J dropped 2 bases, with 16 bases sitting between them. CDR3 DNA: TGTGCCAGCAGCTCTTCGACAGGAATCCACACAGATACGCAGTATTTT. Translating it yields CASSSSTGIHTDTQYF.

Only one count was recorded for this clone. The rearrangement joins TRBV9 to TRBJ2-1; D call uncertain. Germline V gene data show CDR1 as SGDLS and CDR2 as YYNGEE. The V end lost 4 bases, the J end lost 0 bases, and 11 bases lay between the germline ends. The CDR3 runs 15 residues. CDR3 in DNA: TGTGCCAGCAGCCCCCCGGAAAGCTCCTACAATGAGCAGTTCTTC. It encodes CASSPPESSYNEQFF.

V and J are TRBV14 and TRBJ2-7; D call uncertain. This CDR3 has 12 residues. V lost 6 bases and J 0 bases, leaving 6 bases between the germline ends. CDR1 is SGHDN and CDR2 is FVKESK in the germline V gene. DNA for the CDR3: TGTGCCAGCAGTAGAACCTCCTACGAGCAGTACTTC. Protein product: CASSRTSYEQYF.

The chain recombines TRBV19 with TRBJ1-5; 7 bases agree with TRBD1. The J segment lost 4 bases and the V segment lost 5 bases, leaving 5 bases of the junction unmatched. CDR1 LNHDA and CDR2 SQIVND come from the germline V gene (reference sequence). This CDR3 has 14 residues. The DNA of the CDR3 is TGTGCCAGTAGTCCTAGGGACAGAAATCAGCCCCAGCATTTT. It encodes CASSPRDRNQPQHF. The variable domain in full, with the rest retrieved from reference TRBV19 and TRBJ1-5, is DGGITQSPKYLFRKEGQNVTLSCEQNLNHDAMYWYRQDPGQGLRLIYYSQIVNDFQKGDIAEGYSVSREKKESFPLTVTSAQKNPTAFYLCASSPRDRNQPQHFGDGTRLSIL.

This clone was recorded only once. The chain joins TRBV6-5 to TRBJ2-5, with D possibly matching TRBD1 (6 bases). Per germline, CDR1 MNHEY and CDR2 SVGAGI. Trimming removed 2 bases at V and 1 base at J, with 11 bases between. CDR3 length: 15 residues. CDR3 in amino acids: CASSYEGHFQETQYF. For the CDR3, the DNA is TGTGCCAGCAGTTACGAGGGACATTTCCAAGAGACCCAGTACTTC.

The V gene is TRBV7-6, the J gene TRBJ2-2, with a tentative D call TRBD2 (6 bases). CDR1 is SGHVS, CDR2 FNYEAQ, per germline. Between the trimmed V and J ends, which lost 1 base and 2 bases, there was a span of 11 bases. The CDR3 is 16 amino acids. The CDR3 DNA sequence: TGTGCCAGCAGCTTAGACAGACTAGAAAACACCGGGGAGCTGTTTTTT. Residues: CASSLDRLENTGELFF.

This clone was recorded only once. The gene calls are TRBV30 and TRBJ1-2; D is ambiguous. Trimming removed 4 bases at V and 0 bases at J, with 15 bases between. From germline, CDR1 is GTSNPN and CDR2 SVGIG (reference sequence). This CDR3 spans 15 amino acids. This CDR3 is CAWIVPREANYGYTF. The DNA for the CDR3 is TGTGCCTGGATCGTACCGAGGGAGGCTAACTATGGCTACACCTTC.

This chain joins TRBV18 and TRBJ2-5; TRBD1 agrees at 7 bases. V gave up 5 bases and J gave up 1 base; unmatched junction bases: 4. The CDR3 consists of 14 residues. Germline V gene sequence: CDR1 KGHSH, CDR2 LQKENI. Written as DNA, the CDR3 is TGTGCCAGCTCAGCCGACAGGGTCCAAGAGACCCAGTACTTC. It translates to CASSADRVQETQYF.